The 5 T cell receptor beta chains given below trace back to one sample, sequenced in a study of CD8+ T cells in alopecia areata. Reverse transcribed after extraction, RNA yielded cDNA as the sequencing template. Some clones are missing from TCRdb's copy, which holds only in-frame ones; the method was immunoSEQ multiplex PCR. The table has a few hundred thousand clones, 35% to 45% seen once. Treatment specified: oral pan-JAK inhibitor, 5-10 mg twice daily. Source: CD4+ T cells sorted from blood, taken at roughly week 30, from a patient treated with tofacitinib. Receptors were obtained from a human donor with alopecia areata.

J is TRBJ1-1 and V is TRBV10-3; unclear D gene. CDR3 size: 15 residues. CDR1 is ENHRY and CDR2 is SYGVKD in the germline V gene. The V gene lost 2 bases and the J gene lost 4 bases, with 14 bases spanning the gap. The CDR3 nucleotides are TGTGCCATCAGTGAGATGGTCTCATCGGGCACTGAAGCTTTCTTT. It yields the protein CAISEMVSSGTEAFF.

This sequence joins TRBV19 and TRBJ1-1; tentative D call: TRBD1 (5 bases). The CDR3 totals 14 residues. Germline V gene sequence: CDR1 LNHDA, CDR2 SQIVND (reference sequence). V was trimmed by 3 bases and J by 1 base, leaving 9 bases between them. CDR3 residues: CASSIRTPNTEAFF. CDR3 nucleotides: TGTGCCAGTAGTATCCGGACACCGAACACTGAAGCTTTCTTT.

The genes are TRBV2 and TRBJ2-7; 9 bases agree with TRBD2. This CDR3 is 13 amino acids long. Germline V gene lookup returns CDR1 SNHLY and CDR2 FYNNEI. V shed 10 bases and J 4 bases; nucleotides not matched to a gene: 8. This chain's CDR3 is CATRGAGGYEQYF. As DNA, the CDR3 is TGTGCCACCCGAGGAGCGGGGGGATACGAGCAGTACTTC.

The gene calls are TRBV4-1 and TRBJ1-1, with TRBD1 matching over 8 bases. CDR3 length: 15 residues. Trimming removed 0 bases from V and 10 bases from J; junction bases left unmatched: 10. Germline V CDR1 and CDR2: MGHRA, YSYEKL. The chain's CDR3 is CASSQDQGARSSAFF. The CDR3 coding sequence is TGCGCCAGCAGCCAAGACCAGGGGGCAAGGAGCTCAGCTTTCTTT.

The chain employs TRBV29-1 and TRBJ2-3; D gene unclear. The CDR3 runs to 17 residues. V was pared by 0 bases and J by 1 base, with 17 bases between. The V gene's germline CDR1 is SQVTM and CDR2 ANQGSEA. CDR3 in amino acids: CSVEEQWYLRGTDTQYF. CDR3 in DNA: TGCAGCGTTGAAGAACAGTGGTACCTTAGGGGCACAGATACGCAGTATTTT.